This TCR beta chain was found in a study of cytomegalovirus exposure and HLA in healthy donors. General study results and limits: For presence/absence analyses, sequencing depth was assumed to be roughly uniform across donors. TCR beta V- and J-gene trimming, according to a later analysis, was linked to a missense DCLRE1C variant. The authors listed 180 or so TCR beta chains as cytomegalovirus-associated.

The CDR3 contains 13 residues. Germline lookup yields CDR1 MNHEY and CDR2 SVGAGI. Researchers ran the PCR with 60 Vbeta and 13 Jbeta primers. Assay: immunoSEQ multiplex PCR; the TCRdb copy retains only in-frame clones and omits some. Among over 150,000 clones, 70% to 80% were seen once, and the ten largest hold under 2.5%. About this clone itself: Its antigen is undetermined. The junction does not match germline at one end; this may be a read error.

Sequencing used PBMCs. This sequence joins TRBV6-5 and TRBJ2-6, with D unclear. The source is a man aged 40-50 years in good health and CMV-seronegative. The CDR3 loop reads CASSSIEANGLTF. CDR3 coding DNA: TGTGCCAGCAGTTCCATTGAGGCCAACGGCCTGACTTTC.